This T cell receptor beta chain is from a study of T cell changes during pregnancy in multiple sclerosis. TCRdb's copy holds only in-frame clones and misses some; the assay was immunoSEQ multiplex PCR. The sample consists of about 50,000 clones, 90% to 95% of them appearing once. Germline CDR1 reads SGHRS; CDR2 reads YFSETQ. V lost 2 bases to trimming and J lost 5 bases; unmatched junction nucleotides: 7. The CDR3 sequence is 16 residues long. The TCR was taken from a female donor with multiple sclerosis, enrolled in a pregnancy study. V usage is TRBV5-1 and J usage is TRBJ2-1; 10 nucleotides agree with TRBD2. Sample: CD8+ T cells from peripheral blood mononuclear cells, taken after pregnancy. The chain's CDR3 is CASSFSSGGRDNEQFF. The CDR3 nucleotides read TGCGCCAGCAGCTTTTCTAGCGGGGGCCGGGACAATGAGCAGTTCTTC.